The rows below give T cell receptor beta chains drawn from one sample of a study of cytomegalovirus exposure and HLA in healthy donors. Using immunoSEQ multiplex PCR, the repertoire was profiled, and TCRdb retains in-frame clones only, with some absent. The sample contains about 130,000 clones, 75% to 90% of which appear only once. Sequencing was done on a sample of PBMCs. Receptor source: a woman between 40 and 55 years old in good health and CMV-seropositive. Both conserved end residues are part of each CDR3. D genes are given only for firm matches. The size entry is marked missing in some rows and otherwise reads once, few, many or a size class.

D gene,V gene,J gene,clone size,CDR3 DNA,CDR3 protein
TRBD1,TRBV27,TRBJ2-7,.,TGTGCCAGCAGTCCGGGGACAGGGGGCGAGCAGTACTTC,CASSPGTGGEQYF
.,TRBV7-9,TRBJ2-6,few,TGTGCCAGCAGCCCAGGGTGGGGCCGGGCCAACGTCCTGACTTTC,CASSPGWGRANVLTF
.,TRBV28,TRBJ1-1,few,TGTGCCAGCAGACCCGTCAAAGGTCGACAGAGGGCTTTCTTT,CASRPVKGRQRAFF
TRBD2,TRBV4-1,TRBJ2-2,.,TGCGCCAGCGGGACTAGCGGAAGGGCCGGGGAGCTGTTTTTT,CASGTSGRAGELFF
.,TRBV29-1,TRBJ2-7,.,TGCAGCGTTGTCGGCGGGGAGCCTAAGCCGTACGAGCAGTACTTC,CSVVGGEPKPYEQYF
.,TRBV7-8,TRBJ2-5,.,TGTGCCAGCAGCCCCAGGGGTGTAGAGACCCAGTACTTC,CASSPRGVETQYF
TRBD1,TRBV25-1,TRBJ2-7,.,TGTGCCAGCAGTGACAAGACAGGGTTGGTACACGAGCAGTACTTC,CASSDKTGLVHEQYF
TRBD2,TRBV9,TRBJ2-1,.,TGTGCCAGCAGCGTAGCAGCGGGGGGCCGGGGATTAGACTACAATGAGCAGTTCTTC,CASSVAAGGRGLDYNEQFF
.,TRBV29-1,TRBJ2-5,.,TGCAGCGTTTTCCCGAGGGAGACCCAGTACTTC,CSVFPRETQYF
.,TRBV6-1,TRBJ1-3,.,TGTGCCGGCACCAGGGCGGGAAATAGGGACACCATATATTTT,CAGTRAGNRDTIYF
TRBD1,TRBV4-2,TRBJ1-1,.,TGTGCCAGCAGCCATGGGACAGGGGAGCCTGAAGCTTTCTTT,CASSHGTGEPEAFF
.,TRBV6-5,TRBJ2-7,.,TGTGCCAGCAGTGCTCCGGGTCCCGAGCAGTACTTC,CASSAPGPEQYF
.,TRBV4-1,TRBJ1-1,.,TGCGCCAGCAGCCAAGAGCCAGGGGCCACTGAAGCTTTCTTT,CASSQEPGATEAFF
TRBD1,TRBV7-9,TRBJ1-4,.,TGTGCCAGCAGCTTAGCCGGGACAGGGGGCGCGGTTAATGAAAAACTGTTTTTT,CASSLAGTGGAVNEKLFF
TRBD1,TRBV19,TRBJ2-3,.,TGTGCCAGTAGTGGCGGGACAGGGAGAGTAGATACGCAGTATTTT,CASSGGTGRVDTQYF
TRBD2,TRBV4-2,TRBJ2-1,.,TGTGCCAGCAGCCAGGATCTCGCCTCTAGCGGGAGGGACCAACGTGAGCAGTTCTTC,CASSQDLASSGRDQREQFF
.,TRBV2,TRBJ2-2,once,TGTGCCAGCAACCCTCGACAGACCGGGGAGCTGTTTTTT,CASNPRQTGELFF
TRBD1,TRBV6-6,TRBJ1-2,.,TGTGCCAGCACCCCCAGGGAAGACAGGGGGATAGGCTACACCTTC,CASTPREDRGIGYTF
.,TRBV15,TRBJ1-1,.,TGTGCCACCAGCAGAGATACGGGGGATGACACTGAAGCTTTCTTT,CATSRDTGDDTEAFF
TRBD1,TRBV2,TRBJ2-2,.,TGTGCCAGCAGTGAGGACAGGGAAATCCCCGGGGAGCTGTTTTTT,CASSEDREIPGELFF
TRBD2,TRBV5-1,TRBJ2-7,.,TGCGCCAGCGCATACCTTAGCGGGAGTAAGTCCTACGAGCAGTACTTC,CASAYLSGSKSYEQYF
TRBD1,TRBV5-1,TRBJ1-2,.,TGCGCCAGCAGCCCCGGGACAGCCGAAACGGATGGCTACACCTTC,CASSPGTAETDGYTF